This TCR beta chain was profiled in a study of cytomegalovirus exposure and HLA in healthy donors. Study-level results: Certain sequence variants were highly shared and formed a cluster, and this cluster was likely a sequencing artifact.

Of note for this clone: As yet, its antigen is unknown.

PCR amplification relied on 60 Vbeta primers (plus 13 Jbeta primers). Data came from immunoSEQ multiplex PCR; TCRdb stores just in-frame clones and leaves some out. The data hold around 99,000 clones, with approximately 73% observed a single time. The receptor was derived from a man aged 40-49 years in good health and CMV-seronegative. The sequencing input was PBMCs.

The CDR3 loop reads CASSRLRDANTGELFF. In DNA, the CDR3 is TGTGCCAGCAGCCGACTGCGGGACGCGAACACCGGGGAGCTGTTTTTT. The chain joins TRBV7-9 to TRBJ2-2, with D possibly being TRBD2 (6 bases). The CDR3 consists of 16 residues. Looked up from germline, CDR1 is SEHNR and CDR2 is FQNEAQ (reference sequence). V was cut by 5 bases and J by 0 bases, with 13 bases left in between.